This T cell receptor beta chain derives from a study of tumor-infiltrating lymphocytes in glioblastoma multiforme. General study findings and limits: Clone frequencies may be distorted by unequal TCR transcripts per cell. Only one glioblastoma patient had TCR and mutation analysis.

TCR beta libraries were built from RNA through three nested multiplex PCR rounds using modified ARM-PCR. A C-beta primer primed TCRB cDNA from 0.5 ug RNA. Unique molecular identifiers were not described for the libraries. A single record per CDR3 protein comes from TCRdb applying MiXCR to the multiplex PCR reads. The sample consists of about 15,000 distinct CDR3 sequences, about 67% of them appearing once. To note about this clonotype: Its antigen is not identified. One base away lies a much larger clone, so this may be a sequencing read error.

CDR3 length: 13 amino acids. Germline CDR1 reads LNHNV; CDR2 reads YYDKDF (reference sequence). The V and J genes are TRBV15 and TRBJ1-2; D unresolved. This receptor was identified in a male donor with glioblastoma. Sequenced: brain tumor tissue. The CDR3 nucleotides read TGTGCCGCCAGCAGAGCCGGGAACTATGGCTACACCTTC. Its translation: CAASRAGNYGYTF.